The next 25 T cell receptor beta chains were all read from a single sample in a study of OX40 agonist ivuxolimab in advanced cancers. Libraries were constructed by the immunoSEQ multiplex PCR assay. The table was pulled from immuneACCESS by TCRdb, which kept in-frame rearrangements only. Such tables lose some clones; where checked, under half of the loss comes from unresolved V genes, and the rest has no known cause. Recorded for this sample are 65,000 to 85,000 clones; approximately 90% of them occurred a single time. The leading ten clones occupy over 6% of the sample. The sequenced sample was CD4+ or CD8+ T cells sorted from blood, obtained in a trial of the OX40 agonist ivuxolimab. These receptors were collected from an adult with an advanced solid tumor such as melanoma, head and neck, liver or kidney cancer.

The J gene is TRBJ1-1, the V gene TRBV4-1; 8 bases fit TRBD1. V dropped 4 bases and J dropped 4; count of bases not matched to a gene: 8. The CDR3 loop spans 15 amino acids. The germline CDR1 and CDR2 sequences are MGHRA and YSYEKL. CDR3 loop: CASSLLGTGGTEAFF. CDR3 in DNA: TGCGCCAGCAGCCTCCTGGGCACAGGGGGCACTGAAGCTTTCTTT.

The chain recombines TRBV30 with TRBJ1-3, with D possibly TRBD1 on 5 matching bases. This CDR3 region has 13 residues. Germline lookup yields CDR1 GTSNPN and CDR2 SVGIG (reference sequence). With 5 bases removed from V and 11 bases from J, the gap between germline ends came to 19 bases. CDR3 sequence (DNA): TGTGCCTGGTCCCCTGGGGGGTTGCCTGCCATATATTTT. It yields the protein CAWSPGGLPAIYF.

The genes are TRBV7-8 and TRBJ2-5, with D unresolved. The V gene lost 5 bases and the J gene lost 1 base, with 8 bases spanning the gap. Germline values: CDR1 SGHVS, CDR2 FQNEAQ. The CDR3 sequence is 13 residues long. The CDR3 reads CASSPEIQETQYF. The DNA of the CDR3 is TGTGCCAGCAGCCCGGAGATCCAAGAGACCCAGTACTTC.

The chain joins TRBV27 to TRBJ2-7; no firm D call. CDR3 length: 13 amino acids. CDR1 is MNHEY, CDR2 SMNVEV, per germline (reference sequence). The V gene lost 3 bases and the J gene lost 0 bases, with 6 bases spanning the gap. The CDR3 reads CASSLGLSYEQYF. In nucleotides, the CDR3 is TGTGCCAGCAGTTTGGGCCTCTCCTACGAGCAGTACTTC.

V gene TRBV7-2 combines with J gene TRBJ1-2, with 7 nucleotides matching TRBD1. CDR1 and CDR2 from the germline V gene are SGHTA and FQGNSA. This CDR3 has 17 residues. With 2 bases clipped from V and 2 bases from J, the junction kept 11 bases outside the gene matches. As DNA, the CDR3 is TGTGCCAGCAGCTTAAGGGACAGCCTTTACATCAACTATGGCTACACCTTC. Translating gives CASSLRDSLYINYGYTF.

The V gene is TRBV13, the J gene TRBJ2-7; D is unresolved. The CDR3 consists of 13 residues. The ends were cut back, 1 base at V and 3 bases at J, with 7 bases in the middle. The germline CDR1 and CDR2 sequences are PRHDT and FYEKMQ (reference sequence). As DNA, the CDR3 is TGTGCCAGCAGCTTAGAGGGTTTCTACGAGCAGTACTTC. Encoded protein: CASSLEGFYEQYF. The complete variable domain, with remaining parts taken from reference TRBV13 and TRBJ2-7, reads AAGVIQSPRHLIKEKRETATLKCYPIPRHDTVYWYQQGPGQDPQFLISFYEKMQSDKGSIPDRFSAQQFSDYHSELNMSSLELGDSALYFCASSLEGFYEQYFGPGTRLTVT.

This chain joins TRBV7-9 and TRBJ2-5; D not certain. The V end lost 1 base, the J end lost 0 bases, and 9 bases lay between the germline ends. CDR1 SEHNR and CDR2 FQNEAQ come from the germline V gene (reference sequence). The CDR3 contains 15 residues. This chain's CDR3 is CASSLGGGNQETQYF. The CDR3 DNA sequence: TGTGCCAGCAGCTTAGGTGGCGGAAACCAAGAGACCCAGTACTTC.

The DNA for the CDR3 is TGCGCCAGCAGCTTTTCCGCCCCTACAGGTGAGCAGTTCTTC. Protein sequence: CASSFSAPTGEQFF. V is TRBV5-1 and J is TRBJ2-1, with TRBD1 as a possible D gene (5 bases). The CDR3 totals 14 residues. The V and J ends lost 2 bases and 9 bases respectively, with 15 bases between them. Per germline, CDR1 SGHRS and CDR2 YFSETQ.

This clone has a single count. The rearrangement joins TRBV13 to TRBJ2-1; 14 nucleotides line up with TRBD2. V trimming: 3 bases; J trimming: 7 bases; junction bases outside the gene matches: 11. The CDR3 is made up of 18 amino acids. CDR1 PRHDT and CDR2 FYEKMQ come from the germline V gene (reference sequence). The CDR3 is CASSLGTSGGPRGNEQFF. In DNA form, the CDR3 reads TGTGCCAGCAGCTTGGGGACTAGCGGGGGCCCGAGGGGAAATGAGCAGTTCTTC. The full variable domain, completed using reference TRBV13 and TRBJ2-1, is AAGVIQSPRHLIKEKRETATLKCYPIPRHDTVYWYQQGPGQDPQFLISFYEKMQSDKGSIPDRFSAQQFSDYHSELNMSSLELGDSALYFCASSLGTSGGPRGNEQFFGPGTRLTVL.

This sequence joins TRBV27 and TRBJ2-7, with 10 bases fitting TRBD2. With V trimmed by 5 bases and J by 1 base, 8 bases remained unmatched. The CDR3 is 16 amino acids. The germline V gene encodes CDR1 MNHEY and CDR2 SMNVEV (reference sequence). The CDR3 DNA is TGTGCCAGCAGTCCCAGTCTAGCGGGGGTTTCCTACGAGCAGTACTTC. This translates into CASSPSLAGVSYEQYF.

The chain joins TRBV2 to TRBJ1-2; D is unclear. Trimming stripped 6 bases from V and 6 bases from J, with 14 bases between. CDR3 length equals 13 residues. CDR1 and CDR2 from the germline V gene are SNHLY and FYNNEI. The CDR3, as DNA: TGTGCCAGCAGAGGGAGGGAAGGAAATGGCTACACCTTC. This gives the protein CASRGREGNGYTF.

The V and J genes are TRBV29-1 and TRBJ1-1; D call uncertain. Germline V lookup: CDR1 SQVTM, CDR2 ANQGSEA. V was pared by 6 bases and J by 8 bases, with 13 bases between. The CDR3 contains 11 residues. CDR3 in amino acids: CSVEKAPEAFF. The DNA of the CDR3 is TGCAGCGTCGAGAAAGCGCCGGAAGCTTTCTTT.

This rearrangement joins TRBV9 to TRBJ2-5, with TRBD1 identical over 8 bases. Unmatched junction bases numbered 11, after V lost 4 bases and J lost 3 bases. The germline gives CDR1 SGDLS, CDR2 YYNGEE. The length of the CDR3 is 16 residues. DNA of the CDR3: TGTGCCAGCAGCCAATCCCAGATACAGGGGGAAGAGACCCAGTACTTC. It specifies CASSQSQIQGEETQYF.

The chain employs TRBV6-5 and TRBJ2-2; no firm D call. The germline gives CDR1 MNHEY, CDR2 SVGAGI. This CDR3 has 14 amino acids. Trimming left V 5 bases short and J 3 bases short, with 10 bases between. Here the CDR3 DNA reads TGTGCCAGCAGTATCGAGTCCCACACCGGGGAGCTGTTTTTT. Encoded protein: CASSIESHTGELFF.

The V call is TRBV5-3, the J call TRBJ1-3; no clear D. TRBV5-3 is an ORF for which the function is uncertain. This CDR3 is built from 15 residues. V was trimmed by 3 bases and J by 0 bases, leaving 10 bases between them. This CDR3 reads CARSSTASSGNTIYF. The CDR3 DNA follows: TGTGCCAGAAGCTCCACGGCGAGCTCTGGAAACACCATATATTTT.

CDR3 protein: CSVEDPQALEGTLRGYTF. CDR3 bases: TGCAGCGTTGAAGATCCACAAGCATTGGAGGGGACCCTGAGAGGCTACACCTTC. The V call is TRBV29-1, the J call TRBJ1-2; perhaps TRBD1 as D (5 bases). CDR1 and CDR2 from the germline V gene are SQVTM and ANQGSEA. The CDR3 is 18 amino acids. V dropped 0 bases and J dropped 8 bases, with 28 bases sitting between them.

J is TRBJ1-1 and V is TRBV5-6; no clear D. This CDR3 comprises 14 residues. CDR1 and CDR2 from the germline V gene are SGHDT and YYEEEE. Trimming stripped 0 bases from V and 7 bases from J, with 13 bases between. In nucleotides, the CDR3 is TGTGCCAGCAGCTTGGCAACCGCCTTCAGTGAAGCTTTCTTT. Translated: CASSLATAFSEAFF.

This rearrangement joins TRBV5-6 to TRBJ2-7; 7 bases are a match to TRBD1. Germline CDR1 SGHDT, CDR2 YYEEEE. The ends lost 0 bases at V and 7 bases at J; junction bases unmatched: 4. This CDR3 region has 13 residues. CDR3 DNA sequence: TGTGCCAGCAGCTTGGGAGGGGGCGGGGAGCAGTACTTC. It encodes CASSLGGGGEQYF.

The chain uses TRBV27 and TRBJ1-4, with D unresolved. Germline lookup yields CDR1 MNHEY and CDR2 SMNVEV (reference sequence). V was shortened by 2 bases and J by 7 bases, with 8 bases between the two germline ends. The CDR3 is 13 amino acids. The CDR3 loop reads CASSLGSLEKLFF. As DNA, the CDR3 is TGTGCCAGCAGTTTAGGCAGTCTTGAAAAACTGTTTTTT.

The chain employs TRBV10-3 and TRBJ1-6; maybe TRBD1 (5 bases). The CDR3 is made up of 15 amino acids. Looked up from germline, CDR1 is ENHRY and CDR2 is SYGVKD. V was cut by 5 bases and J by 5 bases, with 13 bases left in between. CDR3 in DNA: TGTGCCATCAGTTCGAGTGGGGGGGATAATTCACCCCTCCACTTT. Translated, it gives CAISSSGGDNSPLHF.

The chain employs TRBV7-6 and TRBJ2-3; 8 bases match TRBD2. The CDR3 spans 15 residues. V shed 6 bases and J 2 bases; nucleotides not matched to a gene: 7. Germline CDR1 and CDR2: SGHVS and FNYEAQ. CDR3 sequence reads: CASSPTSGYTDTQYF. The CDR3 coding sequence is TGTGCCAGCAGTCCTACTAGCGGATACACAGATACGCAGTATTTT.

The chain is built from TRBV4-1 and TRBJ2-7, with 13 bases matching TRBD2. Germline values: CDR1 MGHRA, CDR2 YSYEKL. V was pared by 4 bases and J by 0 bases, with 0 bases of the junction left unmatched. This CDR3 region has 15 residues. Written as DNA, the CDR3 is TGCGCCAGCAGCCGGACTAGCGGGAGCTCCTACGAGCAGTACTTC. Its translation is CASSRTSGSSYEQYF.

This chain joins TRBV4-3 and TRBJ2-3, with a possible D match to TRBD1 (6 bases). V gave up 0 bases and J gave up 4 bases, with 11 bases separating them. The CDR3 loop spans 15 amino acids. CDR1 is LGHNA, CDR2 YSLEER, per germline. The CDR3 loop is CASSQDSAGADTQYF. CDR3 DNA: TGCGCCAGCAGCCAAGATTCGGCAGGGGCAGATACGCAGTATTTT.

J is TRBJ1-1 and V is TRBV5-1; D ambiguous. V dropped 0 bases and J dropped 1 base, with 7 bases sitting between them. Germline V gene data show CDR1 as SGHRS and CDR2 as YFSETQ. This CDR3 has 14 amino acids. DNA for the CDR3: TGCGCCAGCAGCTTGGGGTCTGGGAACACTGAAGCTTTCTTT. Encoded protein: CASSLGSGNTEAFF. The whole variable domain, filled in from reference TRBV5-1 and TRBJ1-1, reads KAGVTQTPRYLIKTRGQQVTLSCSPISGHRSVSWYQQTPGQGLQFLFEYFSETQRNKGNFPGRFSGRQFSNSRSEMNVSTLELGDSALYLCASSLGSGNTEAFFGQGTRLTVV.

The CDR3 reads CASSVVAGGWTGELFF. The CDR3 region has the DNA TGCGCCAGCAGTGTGGTGGCAGGGGGCTGGACCGGGGAGCTGTTTTTT. V is TRBV10-2 and J is TRBJ2-2, with 8 nucleotides matching TRBD1. The CDR3 extends over 16 amino acids. V dropped 4 bases and J dropped 5; count of bases not matched to a gene: 9. Germline-derived CDR1 and CDR2 are WSHSY and SAAADI.